This is a list of T cell receptor beta chains from one sample in a study of cytomegalovirus exposure and HLA in healthy donors. Assay used: immunoSEQ multiplex PCR; TCRdb lists only in-frame clones, some missing. Among some 99,000 clones listed, around 77% were seen once. Sequencing was done on a sample of PBMCs. Receptor source: a female donor in good health and CMV-seronegative. CDR3s include the opening cysteine and the closing phenylalanine or tryptophan.

TRBJ1-6,TRBV19,CASSIGLGLHF
TRBJ1-2,TRBV7-9,CASSTRQGNGYTF
TRBJ1-5,TRBV18,CASSRNRENQPQHF
TRBJ1-3,TRBV4-2,CASSQDLPGQGTGNTIYF
TRBJ1-2,TRBV6-4,CASSGGPF
TRBJ2-7,TRBV7-2,CASSLMADSYEQYF
TRBJ2-1,TRBV28,CASRGTGDYNEQFF
TRBJ2-5,TRBV27,CASIAQPYRGQETQYF
TRBJ1-5,TRBV21-1,CASSKGTGGQPQHF
TRBJ2-7,TRBV9,CASSVEADRGSYEQYF
TRBJ2-5,TRBV27,CASSLLGQGATETQYF
TRBJ2-3,TRBV11-3,CASSLGLAGADTQYF
NA,TRBV15,CATSRDKGGTVTYEQYF
TRBJ2-6,TRBV7-6,CASSFGVAGANVLTF
TRBJ2-3,TRBV5-1,CASSQGILADTQYF
TRBJ2-7,TRBV7-2,CASSPRTGTYEQYF
TRBJ2-7,TRBV4-2,CASSPYLEVEQYF
TRBJ1-1,TRBV6-5,CASSFVRGTEAFF
TRBJ1-1,TRBV14,CASSQGTELNTEAFF
TRBJ1-3,TRBV7-9,CASSPEPIQGTNTIYF
TRBJ2-3,TRBV21-1,CASSPSKSGDTQYF
TRBJ2-3,TRBV7-2,CASTQGGGTGDTQYF
TRBJ2-1,TRBV4-2,CASSLSLAGGQHEQFF
TRBJ1-2,TRBV9,CASSESRDSVDYGYTF
TRBJ1-1,TRBV18,CASSQGQKMNTEAFF
TRBJ2-1,TRBV11-2,CASSLQTYNEQFF
TRBJ2-1,TRBV7-2,CASSLTYNEQFF
TRBJ1-6,TRBV5-6,CASTADSMGNSPLHF
TRBJ1-3,TRBV9,CASRPRDGERGGGNTIYF
TRBJ2-3,TRBV10-3,CAISESKDRGRGDTQYF
NA,TRBV27,CASSPGTVPSYEQYF
TRBJ2-1,TRBV15,CATSSYPPTGPNDNEQFF
TRBJ1-6,TRBV6-5,CASSYSDSNSPLHF
TRBJ2-7,TRBV30,CAWSPRSAYEQYF
TRBJ2-3,TRBV10-3,CAISESSGGFTDTQYF
TRBJ2-2,TRBV5-1,CASMRQGNTGELFF
TRBJ2-4,TRBV29-1,CSVGGRAKNIQYF
TRBJ2-3,TRBV6-5,CASRRPLTDTQYF
TRBJ1-5,TRBV6-5,CASSSTGAPNQPQHF
TRBJ1-2,TRBV30,CAWVRQVEGYTF
TRBJ1-2,TRBV6-1,CASSVTQGFGYTF
TRBJ2-1,TRBV19,CASSMAITGTPYNEQFF
TRBJ1-1,TRBV19,CASSIGASSAFF
TRBJ1-5,TRBV11-2,CASSWGLNQPQHF
TRBJ1-2,TRBV6-1,CASSEQGLNYGYTF
TRBJ2-1,TRBV28,CASSLRTPNEQFF
TRBJ1-2,TRBV29-1,CSVDRAGGVNGYTF
TRBJ2-6,TRBV18,CASSRTFTGGAPGANVLTF
TRBJ1-5,TRBV7-8,CASRPQGEGGQPQHF
TRBJ2-3,TRBV9,CASSVGLAGTDTQYF
TRBJ2-3,TRBV18,CASSPGYGVGTDTQYF